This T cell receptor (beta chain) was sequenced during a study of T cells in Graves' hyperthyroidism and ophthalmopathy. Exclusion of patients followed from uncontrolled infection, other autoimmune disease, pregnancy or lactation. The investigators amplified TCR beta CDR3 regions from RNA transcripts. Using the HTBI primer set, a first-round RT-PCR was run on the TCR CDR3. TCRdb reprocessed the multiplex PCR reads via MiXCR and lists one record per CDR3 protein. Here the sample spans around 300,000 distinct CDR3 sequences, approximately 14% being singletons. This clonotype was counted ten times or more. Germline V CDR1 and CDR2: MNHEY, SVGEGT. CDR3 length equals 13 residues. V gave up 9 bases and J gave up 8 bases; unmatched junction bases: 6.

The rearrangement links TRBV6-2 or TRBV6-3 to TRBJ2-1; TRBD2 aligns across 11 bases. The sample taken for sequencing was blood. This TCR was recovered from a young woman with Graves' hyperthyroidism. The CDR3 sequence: CASSGRGSDEQFF. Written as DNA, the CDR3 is TGTGCCAGTAGCGGGAGGGGTTCGGATGAGCAGTTCTTC.